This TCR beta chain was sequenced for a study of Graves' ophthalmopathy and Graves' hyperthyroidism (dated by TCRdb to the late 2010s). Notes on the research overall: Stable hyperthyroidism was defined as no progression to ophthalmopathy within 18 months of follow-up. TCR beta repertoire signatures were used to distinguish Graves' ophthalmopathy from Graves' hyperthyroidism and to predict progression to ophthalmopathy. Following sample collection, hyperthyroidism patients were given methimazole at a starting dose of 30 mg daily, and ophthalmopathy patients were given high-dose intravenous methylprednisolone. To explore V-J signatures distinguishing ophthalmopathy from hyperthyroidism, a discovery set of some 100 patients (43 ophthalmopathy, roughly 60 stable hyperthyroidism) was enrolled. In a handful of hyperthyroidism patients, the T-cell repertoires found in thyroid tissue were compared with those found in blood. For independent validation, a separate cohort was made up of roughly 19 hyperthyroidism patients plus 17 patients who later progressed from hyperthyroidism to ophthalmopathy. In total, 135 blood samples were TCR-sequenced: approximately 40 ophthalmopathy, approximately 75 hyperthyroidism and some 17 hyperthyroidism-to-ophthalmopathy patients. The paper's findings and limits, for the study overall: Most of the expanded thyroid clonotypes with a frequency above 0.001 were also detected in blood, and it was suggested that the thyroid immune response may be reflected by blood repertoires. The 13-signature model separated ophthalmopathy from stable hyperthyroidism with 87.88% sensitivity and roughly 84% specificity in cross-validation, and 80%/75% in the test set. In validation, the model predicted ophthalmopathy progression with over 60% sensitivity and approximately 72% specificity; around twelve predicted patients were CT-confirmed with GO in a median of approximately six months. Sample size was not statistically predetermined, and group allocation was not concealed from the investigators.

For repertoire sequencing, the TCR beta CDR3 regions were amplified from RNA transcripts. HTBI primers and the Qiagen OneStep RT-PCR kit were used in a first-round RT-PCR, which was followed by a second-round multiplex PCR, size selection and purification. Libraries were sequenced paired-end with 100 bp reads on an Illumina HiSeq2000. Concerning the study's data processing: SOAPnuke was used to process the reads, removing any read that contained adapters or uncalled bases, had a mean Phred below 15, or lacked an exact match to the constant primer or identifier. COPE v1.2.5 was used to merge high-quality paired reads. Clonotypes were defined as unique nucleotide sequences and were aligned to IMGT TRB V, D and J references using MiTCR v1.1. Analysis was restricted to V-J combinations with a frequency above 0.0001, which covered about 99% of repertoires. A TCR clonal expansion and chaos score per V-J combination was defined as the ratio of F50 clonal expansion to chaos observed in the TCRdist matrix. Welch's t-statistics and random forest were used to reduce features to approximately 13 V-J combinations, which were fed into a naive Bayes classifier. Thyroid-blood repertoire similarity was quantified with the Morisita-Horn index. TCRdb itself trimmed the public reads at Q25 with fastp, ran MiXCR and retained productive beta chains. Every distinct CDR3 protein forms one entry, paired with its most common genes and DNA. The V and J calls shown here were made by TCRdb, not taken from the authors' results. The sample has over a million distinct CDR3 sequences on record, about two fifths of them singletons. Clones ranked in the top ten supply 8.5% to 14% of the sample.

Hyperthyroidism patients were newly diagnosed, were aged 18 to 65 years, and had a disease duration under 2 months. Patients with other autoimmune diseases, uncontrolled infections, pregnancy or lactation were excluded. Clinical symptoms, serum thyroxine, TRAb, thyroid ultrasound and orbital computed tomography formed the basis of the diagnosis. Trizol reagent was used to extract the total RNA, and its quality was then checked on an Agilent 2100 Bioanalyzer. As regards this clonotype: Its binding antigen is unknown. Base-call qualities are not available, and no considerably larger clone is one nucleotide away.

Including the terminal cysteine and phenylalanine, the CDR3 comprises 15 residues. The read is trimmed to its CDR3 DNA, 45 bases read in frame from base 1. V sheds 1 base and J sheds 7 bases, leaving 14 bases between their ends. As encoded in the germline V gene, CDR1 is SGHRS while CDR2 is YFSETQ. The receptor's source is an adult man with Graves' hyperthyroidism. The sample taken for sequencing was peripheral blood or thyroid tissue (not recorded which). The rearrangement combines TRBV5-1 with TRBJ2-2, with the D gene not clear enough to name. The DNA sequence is TGCGCCAGCAGCTTGTTGGGGAAGGCTGTCGGGGAGCTGTTTTTT. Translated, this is CASSLLGKAVGELFF. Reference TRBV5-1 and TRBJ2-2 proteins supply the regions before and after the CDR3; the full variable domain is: KAGVTQTPRYLIKTRGQQVTLSCSPISGHRSVSWYQQTPGQGLQFLFEYFSETQRNKGNFPGRFSGRQFSNSRSEMNVSTLELGDSALYLCASSLLGKAVGELFFGEGSRLTVL.